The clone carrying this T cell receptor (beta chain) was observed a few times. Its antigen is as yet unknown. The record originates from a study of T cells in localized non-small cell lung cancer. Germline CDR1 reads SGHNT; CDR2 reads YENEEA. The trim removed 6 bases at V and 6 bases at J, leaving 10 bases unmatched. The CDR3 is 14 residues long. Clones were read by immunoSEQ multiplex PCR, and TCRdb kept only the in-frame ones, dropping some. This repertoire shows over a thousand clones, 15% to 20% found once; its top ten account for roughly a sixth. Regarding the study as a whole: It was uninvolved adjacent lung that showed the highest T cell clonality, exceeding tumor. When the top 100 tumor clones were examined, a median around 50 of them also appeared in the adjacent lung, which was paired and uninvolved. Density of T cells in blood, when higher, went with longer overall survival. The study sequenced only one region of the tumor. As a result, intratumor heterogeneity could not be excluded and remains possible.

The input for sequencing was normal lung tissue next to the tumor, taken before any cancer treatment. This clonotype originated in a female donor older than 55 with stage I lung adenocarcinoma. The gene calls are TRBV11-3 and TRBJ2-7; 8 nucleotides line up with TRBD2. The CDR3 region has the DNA TGTGCCAGCAGTCAGACCGGGGGGGCCCGCGAGCAGTACTTC. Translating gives CASSQTGGAREQYF.